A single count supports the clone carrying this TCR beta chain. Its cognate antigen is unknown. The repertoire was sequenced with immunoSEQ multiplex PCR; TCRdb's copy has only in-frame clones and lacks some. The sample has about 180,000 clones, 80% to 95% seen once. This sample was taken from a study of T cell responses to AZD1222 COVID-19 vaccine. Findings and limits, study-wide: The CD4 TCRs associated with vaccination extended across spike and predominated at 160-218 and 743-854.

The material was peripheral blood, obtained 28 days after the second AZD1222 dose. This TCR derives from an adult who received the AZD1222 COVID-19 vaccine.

The CDR3 DNA follows: TGTGCCAGCAGCACCCACCAGGGGAAGGTAGGGGAGCAGTACTTC. Translated: CASSTHQGKVGEQYF. The chain combines TRBV7-2 with TRBJ2-7, with a possible D match to TRBD1 (6 bases). The CDR3 extends over 15 amino acids. The germline gives CDR1 SGHTA, CDR2 FQGNSA. V was pared by 5 bases and J by 7 bases, with 21 bases between.